Listed below are T cell receptor beta chains from one sample, sequenced in a study of regulatory T cells in long-lasting Graves disease. Each CDR3 protein is one row after TCRdb ran MiXCR on the multiplex PCR reads. The sample lists 400,000 to 500,000 distinct CDR3 sequences, about a sixth occurring once. This same sample was also part of a study on T cells in Graves' hyperthyroidism and ophthalmopathy.

The starting material was peripheral blood mononuclear cells (PBMCs), obtained at new diagnosis, from a patient treated with antithyroid drugs. These TCRs come from a woman aged 25 to 45 with Graves disease. Each CDR3 is given with its conserved first and last residue. Fields, in order: V gene, J gene, D gene, clone size, CDR3 protein, CDR3 DNA. D genes are given only for firm matches. Size tells how often a clone was seen (once, few, many) or the class of an expanded clone, and some rows leave it out.

v_gene: TRBV9
j_gene: TRBJ2-1
d_gene: NA
abundance: many
CDR3aa: CASSVSGRDSDEQFF
CDR3nt: TGTGCCAGCAGCGTATCGGGCAGGGATAGTGATGAGCAGTTCTTC

v_gene: TRBV7-9
j_gene: TRBJ1-4
d_gene: NA
abundance: few
CDR3aa: CASSLSVEKLFF
CDR3nt: TGTGCCAGCAGCTTATCAGTGGAAAAACTGTTTTTT

v_gene: TRBV20-1
j_gene: TRBJ1-1
d_gene: NA
abundance: many
CDR3aa: CSARNRVVYTEAFF
CDR3nt: TGCAGTGCTAGAAACAGGGTGGTGTACACTGAAGCTTTCTTT

v_gene: TRBV19
j_gene: TRBJ2-7
d_gene: NA
abundance: NA
CDR3aa: CASSTPRVPYEQHF
CDR3nt: TGTGCCAGTAGTACCCCCCGGGTACCCTACGAGCAGCACTTC

v_gene: TRBV14
j_gene: TRBJ2-3
d_gene: TRBD2
abundance: NA
CDR3aa: CASSQEGLRTDTQYF
CDR3nt: TGTGCCAGCAGCCAAGAGGGACTACGTACAGATACGCAGTATTTT

v_gene: TRBV11-3
j_gene: TRBJ2-1
d_gene: NA
abundance: many
CDR3aa: CASSPIQVGGGNEQFF
CDR3nt: TGTGCCAGCAGCCCCATCCAGGTGGGAGGAGGCAATGAGCAGTTCTTC

v_gene: TRBV20-1
j_gene: TRBJ2-1
d_gene: NA
abundance: many
CDR3aa: CSALDAITDYNEQFF
CDR3nt: TGCAGTGCTCTCGACGCTATCACCGACTACAATGAGCAGTTCTTC

v_gene: TRBV5-6
j_gene: TRBJ2-3
d_gene: NA
abundance: many
CDR3aa: CASSRDSNTQYF
CDR3nt: TGTGCCAGCAGCCGGGACTCCAATACGCAGTATTTT

v_gene: TRBV27
j_gene: TRBJ2-7
d_gene: TRBD1
abundance: many
CDR3aa: CASRRAGTGPYEQYF
CDR3nt: TGTGCCAGCAGACGAGCCGGGACAGGGCCCTACGAGCAGTACTTC

v_gene: TRBV15
j_gene: TRBJ2-7
d_gene: TRBD1
abundance: many
CDR3aa: CATSRDRGHYEQYF
CDR3nt: TGTGCCACCAGCAGGGACAGGGGCCACTACGAGCAGTACTTC

v_gene: TRBV6-1
j_gene: TRBJ1-1
d_gene: TRBD1
abundance: NA
CDR3aa: CASRPQGATEAFF
CDR3nt: TGTGCCAGCAGACCACAGGGGGCTACTGAAGCTTTCTTT

v_gene: TRBV12-3/TRBV12-4
j_gene: TRBJ2-7
d_gene: NA
abundance: many
CDR3aa: CASSQSWGGGASYEQYF
CDR3nt: TGTGCCAGCAGTCAATCCTGGGGAGGGGGCGCGTCGTACGAGCAGTACTTC

v_gene: TRBV3-1
j_gene: TRBJ1-3
d_gene: NA
abundance: many
CDR3aa: CASSLQGNTIYF
CDR3nt: TGTGCCAGCAGCCTACAGGGAAACACCATATATTTT

v_gene: TRBV12-3/TRBV12-4
j_gene: TRBJ1-6
d_gene: NA
abundance: many
CDR3aa: CASSFMSVNSPLHF
CDR3nt: TGTGCCAGCAGTTTTATGTCAGTGAATTCACCCCTCCACTTT

v_gene: TRBV28
j_gene: TRBJ1-1
d_gene: TRBD1
abundance: NA
CDR3aa: CASSFVTGMNTEAFF
CDR3nt: TGTGCCAGCAGTTTTGTGACAGGGATGAACACTGAAGCTTTCTTT

v_gene: TRBV6-1
j_gene: TRBJ2-1
d_gene: NA
abundance: few
CDR3aa: CASRPFPRNNEQFF
CDR3nt: TGTGCCAGCAGGCCTTTTCCCAGGAACAATGAGCAGTTCTTC

v_gene: TRBV5-4
j_gene: TRBJ2-1
d_gene: NA
abundance: NA
CDR3aa: CASSLVMGEQFF
CDR3nt: TGTGCCAGCAGCTTGGTAATGGGTGAGCAGTTCTTC

v_gene: TRBV27
j_gene: TRBJ2-6
d_gene: NA
abundance: many
CDR3aa: CASSLALGGANVLTF
CDR3nt: TGTGCCAGCAGTTTAGCCCTCGGAGGGGCCAACGTCCTGACTTTC

v_gene: TRBV19
j_gene: TRBJ1-5
d_gene: NA
abundance: NA
CDR3aa: CASRDGENQPQHF
CDR3nt: TGTGCCAGTAGGGACGGAGAAAATCAGCCCCAGCATTTT

v_gene: TRBV18
j_gene: TRBJ2-2
d_gene: NA
abundance: few
CDR3aa: CASSEGNTGELFF
CDR3nt: TGTGCCAGCTCTGAGGGGAACACCGGGGAGCTGTTTTTT

v_gene: TRBV10-3
j_gene: TRBJ2-7
d_gene: NA
abundance: many
CDR3aa: CAISGAQGRSYEQYF
CDR3nt: TGTGCCATCAGTGGGGCCCAAGGACGGTCCTACGAGCAGTACTTC

v_gene: TRBV3-1
j_gene: TRBJ2-5
d_gene: NA
abundance: NA
CDR3aa: CASSQTMTLGETQYF
CDR3nt: TGTGCCAGCAGCCAAACCATGACCCTGGGGGAGACCCAGTACTTC

v_gene: TRBV28
j_gene: TRBJ1-2
d_gene: NA
abundance: few
CDR3aa: CASSLIGPRSYTF
CDR3nt: TGTGCCAGCAGCCTAATCGGACCTAGGAGCTACACCTTC

v_gene: TRBV6-1
j_gene: TRBJ1-1
d_gene: NA
abundance: many
CDR3aa: CASSLGGITMNTEAFF
CDR3nt: TGTGCCAGCAGCCTCGGGGGGATTACTATGAACACTGAAGCTTTCTTT

v_gene: TRBV6-2/TRBV6-3
j_gene: TRBJ2-5
d_gene: NA
abundance: NA
CDR3aa: CASSYPWRGEETQYF
CDR3nt: TGTGCCAGCAGTTACCCCTGGAGAGGGGAAGAGACCCAGTACTTC

v_gene: TRBV5-1
j_gene: TRBJ2-2
d_gene: TRBD1
abundance: many
CDR3aa: CASSSWTGLRTGELFF
CDR3nt: TGCGCCAGCAGCTCCTGGACAGGGCTTCGGACCGGGGAGCTGTTTTTT

v_gene: TRBV11-2
j_gene: TRBJ2-3
d_gene: NA
abundance: NA
CDR3aa: CASSQVTGDTQYF
CDR3nt: TGCGCCAGCAGCCAAGTAACCGGAGATACGCAGTATTTT

v_gene: TRBV6-2/TRBV6-3
j_gene: TRBJ2-3
d_gene: NA
abundance: many
CDR3aa: CASSYRGSGTDTQYF
CDR3nt: TGTGCCAGCAGTTACCGAGGATCGGGCACAGATACGCAGTATTTT

v_gene: TRBV12-3/TRBV12-4
j_gene: TRBJ2-1
d_gene: TRBD1
abundance: many
CDR3aa: CASSFGGRGNTGVNEQFF
CDR3nt: TGTGCCAGCAGTTTTGGGGGCAGAGGGAACACAGGGGTCAATGAGCAGTTCTTC

v_gene: TRBV28
j_gene: TRBJ2-7
d_gene: TRBD1
abundance: many
CDR3aa: CASSLPGQPFSEQYF
CDR3nt: TGTGCCAGCAGTTTACCGGGACAGCCTTTTTCCGAGCAGTACTTC

v_gene: TRBV7-2
j_gene: TRBJ2-5
d_gene: TRBD2
abundance: many
CDR3aa: CASSWNSGRARGETQYF
CDR3nt: TGTGCCAGCAGCTGGAATAGCGGGAGGGCCCGGGGGGAGACCCAGTACTTC

v_gene: TRBV6-6
j_gene: TRBJ2-3
d_gene: NA
abundance: many
CDR3aa: CASSYSGRYTDTQYF
CDR3nt: TGTGCCAGCAGTTACTCGGGGCGGTACACAGATACGCAGTATTTT

v_gene: TRBV20-1
j_gene: TRBJ2-1
d_gene: TRBD1
abundance: NA
CDR3aa: CSASSGQGWDEQFF
CDR3nt: TGCAGTGCTAGCAGCGGACAGGGGTGGGATGAGCAGTTCTTC

v_gene: TRBV12-3/TRBV12-4
j_gene: TRBJ2-3
d_gene: NA
abundance: many
CDR3aa: CASSLVAVPSRSTDTQYF
CDR3nt: TGTGCCAGCAGTTTAGTGGCCGTACCCTCCAGAAGCACAGATACGCAGTATTTT

v_gene: TRBV11-2
j_gene: TRBJ2-7
d_gene: NA
abundance: many
CDR3aa: CASSYAVSYEQYF
CDR3nt: TGTGCCAGCAGTTATGCAGTCTCCTACGAGCAGTACTTC

v_gene: TRBV10-3
j_gene: TRBJ2-1
d_gene: TRBD2
abundance: NA
CDR3aa: CAISGRPSGLNNEQFF
CDR3nt: TGTGCCATCAGTGGTCGGCCTAGCGGGTTAAACAATGAGCAGTTCTTC

v_gene: TRBV4-1
j_gene: TRBJ1-5
d_gene: TRBD1
abundance: many
CDR3aa: CASSPTLDRNQPQHF
CDR3nt: TGCGCCAGCAGCCCGACCCTGGACAGGAATCAGCCCCAGCATTTT

v_gene: TRBV3-1
j_gene: TRBJ1-2
d_gene: NA
abundance: many
CDR3aa: CASSQEVRADRRGYTF
CDR3nt: TGTGCCAGCAGCCAAGAGGTCAGGGCCGACCGACGAGGCTACACCTTC

v_gene: TRBV20-1
j_gene: TRBJ2-3
d_gene: NA
abundance: NA
CDR3aa: CSAKRPSWGTDTQYF
CDR3nt: TGCAGTGCTAAACGTCCCTCTTGGGGCACAGATACGCAGTATTTT

v_gene: TRBV3-1
j_gene: TRBJ2-7
d_gene: TRBD2
abundance: many
CDR3aa: CASSQDHPLAGEGEQYF
CDR3nt: TGTGCCAGCAGCCAAGATCACCCTCTAGCGGGAGAGGGCGAGCAGTACTTC

v_gene: TRBV4-1
j_gene: TRBJ2-3
d_gene: TRBD1
abundance: NA
CDR3aa: CASSQERTGIGTDTQYF
CDR3nt: TGCGCCAGCAGCCAAGAGCGGACAGGGATTGGCACAGATACGCAGTATTTT

v_gene: TRBV6-1
j_gene: TRBJ2-3
d_gene: TRBD2
abundance: many
CDR3aa: CASTSGRDTQYF
CDR3nt: TGTGCCAGCACTAGCGGTCGCGATACGCAGTATTTT

v_gene: TRBV7-2
j_gene: TRBJ2-5
d_gene: NA
abundance: many
CDR3aa: CASSLGIEATQYF
CDR3nt: TGTGCCAGCAGCTTAGGGATAGAAGCGACCCAGTACTTC

v_gene: TRBV5-1
j_gene: TRBJ2-7
d_gene: NA
abundance: NA
CDR3aa: CASSEVGVGYYEQYF
CDR3nt: TGCGCCAGCTCCGAGGTGGGAGTCGGTTACTACGAGCAGTACTTC

v_gene: TRBV15
j_gene: TRBJ2-2
d_gene: NA
abundance: few
CDR3aa: CATRRDRNTGELFF
CDR3nt: TGTGCCACCCGTCGGGATAGGAACACCGGGGAGCTGTTTTTT